The rows below give T cell receptor beta chains drawn from one sample of a study of CD8 T cells in ankylosing spondylitis. TCRdb redid the calling of the 5' RACE reads with MiXCR, one entry per CDR3 protein. The data contain about 440,000 distinct CDR3 sequences, 17% of them singletons. Source material: blood, either unsorted or a sorted T cell fraction (not recorded which). All receptors come from a male donor with ankylosing spondylitis. CDR3s include the opening cysteine and the closing phenylalanine or tryptophan. A D gene is named only where the DNA matches it firmly. Expanded clones are given a class, and other clones once, few, many or no size at all.

clone_size: .
d_call: TRBD1
j_call: TRBJ2-2
v_call: TRBV28
cdr3_aa: CASSLRTGSPGELFF
cdr3_nt: TGTGCCAGCAGCCTCCGGACAGGCTCCCCCGGGGAGCTGTTTTTT

clone_size: .
d_call: .
j_call: TRBJ2-6
v_call: TRBV2
cdr3_aa: CASKKTDSGANVLTF
cdr3_nt: TGTGCCAGCAAAAAGACGGACTCTGGGGCCAACGTCCTGACTTTC

clone_size: .
d_call: .
j_call: TRBJ1-1
v_call: TRBV12-3/TRBV12-4
cdr3_aa: CASRFREGTEAFF
cdr3_nt: TGTGCCAGCAGGTTCAGGGAGGGCACTGAAGCTTTCTTT

clone_size: .
d_call: .
j_call: TRBJ2-7
v_call: TRBV18
cdr3_aa: CASSLDPAGLSWEQYF
cdr3_nt: TGTGCCAGCTCTCTCGACCCCGCAGGGCTATCTTGGGAGCAGTACTTC

clone_size: .
d_call: .
j_call: TRBJ1-2
v_call: TRBV7-2
cdr3_aa: CASSLYGDYGYTF
cdr3_nt: TGTGCCAGCAGCTTATACGGGGATTATGGCTACACCTTC

clone_size: .
d_call: .
j_call: TRBJ2-5
v_call: TRBV5-1
cdr3_aa: CASSLMTAHQETQYF
cdr3_nt: TGCGCCAGCAGCTTGATGACAGCCCACCAAGAGACCCAGTACTTC

clone_size: few
d_call: TRBD1
j_call: TRBJ2-2
v_call: TRBV20-1
cdr3_aa: CSAIYRGAGELFF
cdr3_nt: TGCAGTGCTATTTACAGGGGTGCCGGGGAGCTGTTTTTT

clone_size: many
d_call: .
j_call: TRBJ1-3
v_call: TRBV12-3/TRBV12-4
cdr3_aa: CASLSLSSGNTIYF
cdr3_nt: TGTGCCAGCCTGTCCCTCAGCTCTGGAAACACCATATATTTT

clone_size: many
d_call: .
j_call: TRBJ2-5
v_call: TRBV29-1
cdr3_aa: CSVEIQGRRSQETQYF
cdr3_nt: TGCAGCGTTGAAATTCAGGGACGTAGGTCGCAAGAGACCCAGTACTTC

clone_size: .
d_call: .
j_call: TRBJ2-7
v_call: TRBV20-1
cdr3_aa: CSARDTFHSYEQYF
cdr3_nt: TGCAGTGCTAGGGACACCTTTCACTCCTACGAGCAGTACTTC

clone_size: .
d_call: .
j_call: TRBJ1-6
v_call: TRBV21-1
cdr3_aa: CASSTGVVIYSPLHF
cdr3_nt: TGTGCCAGCAGCACCGGGGTGGTTATTTATTCACCCCTCCACTTT

clone_size: many
d_call: .
j_call: TRBJ2-2
v_call: TRBV12-3/TRBV12-4
cdr3_aa: CASSYLGVEAGELFF
cdr3_nt: TGTGCCAGCAGTTACTTGGGGGTCGAGGCCGGGGAGCTGTTTTTT

clone_size: .
d_call: TRBD1
j_call: TRBJ1-1
v_call: TRBV6-1
cdr3_aa: CASSNRGGNTEAFF
cdr3_nt: TGTGCCAGCAGCAACAGGGGTGGGAACACTGAAGCTTTCTTT

clone_size: .
d_call: TRBD2
j_call: TRBJ2-6
v_call: TRBV15
cdr3_aa: CATSKLAGEGANVLTF
cdr3_nt: TGTGCCACCAGCAAACTAGCGGGAGAAGGGGCCAACGTCCTGACTTTC

clone_size: few
d_call: .
j_call: TRBJ1-3
v_call: TRBV6-1
cdr3_aa: CASSMGLDGNTIYF
cdr3_nt: TGTGCCAGCAGTATGGGACTCGATGGAAACACCATATATTTT

clone_size: .
d_call: .
j_call: TRBJ1-1
v_call: TRBV20-1
cdr3_aa: CSARNDGNTEAFF
cdr3_nt: TGCAGTGCTAGAAATGACGGGAACACTGAAGCTTTCTTT

clone_size: .
d_call: TRBD2
j_call: TRBJ2-5
v_call: TRBV11-3
cdr3_aa: CASSLRRGGQETQYF
cdr3_nt: TGTGCCAGCAGCTTACGGCGGGGGGGCCAGGAGACCCAGTACTTC

clone_size: .
d_call: TRBD2
j_call: TRBJ2-5
v_call: TRBV20-1
cdr3_aa: CSANLAGGETQYF
cdr3_nt: TGCAGTGCCAATCTGGCGGGAGGAGAGACCCAGTACTTC

clone_size: many
d_call: .
j_call: TRBJ2-1
v_call: TRBV12-3/TRBV12-4
cdr3_aa: CASRQGGEQFF
cdr3_nt: TGTGCCAGCAGGCAGGGGGGTGAGCAGTTCTTC

clone_size: .
d_call: .
j_call: TRBJ2-5
v_call: TRBV20-1
cdr3_aa: CSVRLGGETQYF
cdr3_nt: TGCAGTGTTCGGTTAGGGGGAGAGACCCAGTACTTC

clone_size: .
d_call: .
j_call: TRBJ2-3
v_call: TRBV15
cdr3_aa: CATSNYREADTQYF
cdr3_nt: TGTGCCACCAGCAACTACAGGGAGGCAGATACGCAGTATTTT

clone_size: .
d_call: .
j_call: TRBJ2-1
v_call: TRBV15
cdr3_aa: CATSSIGRGANEQFF
cdr3_nt: TGTGCCACCAGCTCCATAGGGCGAGGGGCCAATGAGCAGTTCTTC

clone_size: few
d_call: .
j_call: TRBJ1-4
v_call: TRBV30
cdr3_aa: CAWSRESIREKLFF
cdr3_nt: TGTGCCTGGAGTCGGGAGTCGATAAGGGAAAAACTGTTTTTT

clone_size: .
d_call: TRBD1
j_call: TRBJ1-5
v_call: TRBV19
cdr3_aa: CASSTRTGANQPQHF
cdr3_nt: TGTGCCAGTAGTACTCGGACAGGCGCTAATCAGCCCCAGCATTTT

clone_size: .
d_call: .
j_call: TRBJ1-1
v_call: TRBV4-1
cdr3_aa: CASSQGDLSPAMNTEAFF
cdr3_nt: TGCGCCAGCAGCCAAGGGGATTTAAGCCCTGCGATGAACACTGAAGCTTTCTTT

clone_size: many
d_call: .
j_call: TRBJ2-5
v_call: TRBV20-1
cdr3_aa: CSARDEQRGETQYF
cdr3_nt: TGCAGTGCTAGAGATGAACAGAGGGGAGAGACCCAGTACTTC

clone_size: few
d_call: .
j_call: TRBJ2-3
v_call: TRBV12-3/TRBV12-4
cdr3_aa: CASSFRGGTSTDTQYF
cdr3_nt: TGTGCCAGCAGTTTCCGGGGCGGAACTAGCACAGATACGCAGTATTTT

clone_size: .
d_call: .
j_call: TRBJ2-1
v_call: TRBV19
cdr3_aa: CASSLRGGGEQFF
cdr3_nt: TGTGCCAGTAGTTTGAGGGGGGGCGGTGAGCAGTTCTTC

clone_size: .
d_call: TRBD1
j_call: TRBJ1-4
v_call: TRBV27
cdr3_aa: CASKGGRDNEKLFF
cdr3_nt: TGTGCCAGCAAAGGGGGCAGGGATAATGAAAAACTGTTTTTT

clone_size: few
d_call: .
j_call: TRBJ1-1
v_call: TRBV14
cdr3_aa: CASSRNWGAAEAFF
cdr3_nt: TGTGCCAGCAGCCGCAATTGGGGGGCAGCTGAAGCTTTCTTT

clone_size: .
d_call: TRBD1
j_call: TRBJ2-2
v_call: TRBV12-3/TRBV12-4
cdr3_aa: CASRIPGTGPNTGELFF
cdr3_nt: TGTGCCAGCAGGATCCCAGGGACAGGGCCGAACACCGGGGAGCTGTTTTTT

clone_size: .
d_call: TRBD2
j_call: TRBJ2-2
v_call: TRBV4-1
cdr3_aa: CASSQRLAGGLNTGELFF
cdr3_nt: TGCGCCAGCAGCCAACGACTAGCGGGGGGGCTGAACACCGGGGAGCTGTTTTTT

clone_size: .
d_call: .
j_call: TRBJ2-1
v_call: TRBV28
cdr3_aa: CASLSYEQFF
cdr3_nt: TGTGCCAGCCTGAGCTATGAGCAGTTCTTC

clone_size: .
d_call: .
j_call: TRBJ2-7
v_call: TRBV3-1
cdr3_aa: CASSHSGRTLTYEQYF
cdr3_nt: TGTGCCAGCAGCCATTCGGGACGCACGCTAACCTACGAGCAGTACTTC

clone_size: few
d_call: TRBD2
j_call: TRBJ2-1
v_call: TRBV7-3
cdr3_aa: CASSPTHGLAGNEQFF
cdr3_nt: TGTGCCAGCAGCCCTACCCACGGACTAGCGGGAAATGAGCAGTTCTTC

clone_size: .
d_call: .
j_call: TRBJ1-5
v_call: TRBV14
cdr3_aa: CASSQEEWKYQPQHF
cdr3_nt: TGTGCCAGCAGCCAAGAAGAATGGAAGTATCAGCCCCAGCATTTT

clone_size: many
d_call: .
j_call: TRBJ1-4
v_call: TRBV5-1
cdr3_aa: CASSSWGATNEKLFF
cdr3_nt: TGCGCCAGCAGCTCCTGGGGGGCAACTAATGAAAAACTGTTTTTT

clone_size: medium-sized
d_call: .
j_call: TRBJ2-1
v_call: TRBV20-1
cdr3_aa: CSVLRAVSYNEQFF
cdr3_nt: TGCAGTGTCCTCAGGGCGGTCTCCTACAATGAGCAGTTCTTC

clone_size: few
d_call: .
j_call: TRBJ2-3
v_call: TRBV6-2/TRBV6-3
cdr3_aa: CASSRELKGTDTQYF
cdr3_nt: TGTGCCAGCAGCCGGGAGCTTAAGGGAACAGATACGCAGTATTTT

clone_size: .
d_call: TRBD1
j_call: TRBJ2-2
v_call: TRBV5-1
cdr3_aa: CASSLAPGQGSTGELFF
cdr3_nt: TGCGCCAGCAGCTTGGCCCCAGGACAGGGAAGTACCGGGGAGCTGTTTTTT

clone_size: .
d_call: .
j_call: TRBJ2-3
v_call: TRBV7-9
cdr3_aa: CASSPDGGATDTQYF
cdr3_nt: TGTGCCAGCAGCCCTGACGGCGGAGCCACAGATACGCAGTATTTT

clone_size: .
d_call: TRBD2
j_call: TRBJ2-1
v_call: TRBV7-2
cdr3_aa: CASSLRAGGFANEQFF
cdr3_nt: TGTGCCAGCAGCTTAAGGGCGGGAGGATTCGCCAATGAGCAGTTCTTC

clone_size: few
d_call: .
j_call: TRBJ2-3
v_call: TRBV11-2
cdr3_aa: CASSLVGYTQYF
cdr3_nt: TGTGCCAGCAGCTTAGTTGGCTATACGCAGTATTTT

clone_size: .
d_call: .
j_call: TRBJ1-6
v_call: TRBV3-1
cdr3_aa: CASSQGLTSSPLHF
cdr3_nt: TGTGCCAGCAGCCAGGGACTTACGAGTTCACCCCTCCACTTT

clone_size: .
d_call: TRBD2
j_call: TRBJ2-4
v_call: TRBV5-5
cdr3_aa: CASSLSSGVSKNIQYF
cdr3_nt: TGTGCCAGCAGCTTATCTAGCGGGGTTTCCAAAAACATTCAGTACTTC

clone_size: few
d_call: .
j_call: TRBJ2-7
v_call: TRBV4-2
cdr3_aa: CASSQEWVRRDAYEQYF
cdr3_nt: TGTGCCAGCAGCCAAGAGTGGGTTCGGCGAGACGCCTACGAGCAGTACTTC

clone_size: .
d_call: TRBD1
j_call: TRBJ1-2
v_call: TRBV11-2
cdr3_aa: CASSSPGQGIYTF
cdr3_nt: TGTGCCAGCAGCTCGCCGGGACAGGGGATCTACACCTTC

clone_size: few
d_call: .
j_call: TRBJ1-1
v_call: TRBV6-2/TRBV6-3
cdr3_aa: CASSYGQPRVGTEAFF
cdr3_nt: TGTGCCAGCAGTTACGGGCAGCCAAGGGTTGGGACTGAAGCTTTCTTT

clone_size: few
d_call: TRBD2
j_call: TRBJ2-7
v_call: TRBV12-3/TRBV12-4
cdr3_aa: CASSIASGRGEQYF
cdr3_nt: TGTGCCAGCAGTATAGCTAGCGGGAGAGGAGAGCAGTACTTC

clone_size: .
d_call: .
j_call: TRBJ1-6
v_call: TRBV7-2
cdr3_aa: CASRLNRENSPLHF
cdr3_nt: TGTGCCAGCAGGCTAAACAGGGAGAATTCACCCCTCCACTTT

clone_size: few
d_call: .
j_call: TRBJ2-1
v_call: TRBV7-7
cdr3_aa: CASSPTGLNNEQFF
cdr3_nt: TGTGCCAGCAGCCCTACCGGACTAAACAATGAGCAGTTCTTC

clone_size: few
d_call: TRBD1
j_call: TRBJ2-7
v_call: TRBV5-1
cdr3_aa: CASSWNRDRGYEQYF
cdr3_nt: TGCGCCAGCAGCTGGAACCGGGACAGGGGCTACGAGCAGTACTTC

clone_size: .
d_call: .
j_call: TRBJ2-1
v_call: TRBV2
cdr3_aa: CASRRIGEQFF
cdr3_nt: TGTGCCAGCAGGAGGATCGGTGAGCAGTTCTTC